This TCR beta chain emerged from a study of blood T cell repertoires in COVID-19. Turning to the study itself: Sites in the United States, Italy and Spain provided acute and convalescent COVID-19 samples.

Here immunoSEQ multiplex PCR was the method, and the copy in TCRdb shows in-frame clones only, minus some. Of almost 300,000 clones listed, about 90% are singletons. V dropped 2 bases and J dropped 0; count of bases not matched to a gene: 4. The CDR3 runs 16 residues. Germline V gives CDR1 ENHRY, CDR2 SYGVKD. The origin of this receptor is a woman aged 25-40 years with COVID-19, enrolled during active disease. The chain recombines TRBV10-3 with TRBJ2-1; 7 bases fit TRBD1. Input material: peripheral blood. The DNA for the CDR3 is TGTGCCATCAGTGAGCCAGGGGGAAGCTCCTACAATGAGCAGTTCTTC. This encodes CAISEPGGSSYNEQFF.